Listed below are T cell receptor beta chains from one sample, sequenced in a study of CD8+ T cells in alopecia areata. The method was immunoSEQ multiplex PCR; TCRdb's version includes in-frame clones alone and lacks a portion of them. The sample includes more than 200,000 clones, approximately 47% of them seen just once. Sequencing was performed on CD4+ T cells sorted from blood, taken at approximately week 36, from a patient treated with tofacitinib. The receptors here all came from a human donor with alopecia areata. CDR3s include the opening cysteine and the closing phenylalanine or tryptophan. The D gene is left open where the match is weak. The listing skips clone size in some rows; elsewhere it reads once, few, many or a size class.

TRBV4-2,14,NA,TRBJ2-3,NA,CASSQDWGADTQYF,TGTGCCAGCAGCCAAGACTGGGGGGCCGATACGCAGTATTTT
TRBV7-9,12,NA,TRBJ2-7,NA,CASSIADYEQYF,TGTGCCAGCAGCATAGCGGACTACGAGCAGTACTTC
TRBV5-1,13,NA,TRBJ2-5,NA,CASSSWVGETQYF,TGCGCCAGCAGCTCCTGGGTCGGGGAGACCCAGTACTTC
TRBV10-3,12,NA,TRBJ1-1,NA,CAISESGGLAFF,TGTGCCATCAGTGAGTCAGGGGGATTAGCTTTCTTT
TRBV7-2,13,NA,TRBJ2-7,NA,CASSLVSSYEQYF,TGTGCCAGCAGCTTAGTAAGCTCCTACGAGCAGTACTTC
TRBV15,14,NA,TRBJ1-5,NA,CATSIDRNNQPQHF,TGTGCCACCAGCATAGACAGGAACAATCAGCCCCAGCATTTT
TRBV10-3,17,TRBD1,TRBJ2-4,few,CAISEGDSRLAKNIQYF,TGTGCCATCAGTGAGGGGGACAGCAGGCTAGCCAAAAACATTCAGTACTTC
TRBV29-1,13,NA,TRBJ1-1,NA,CSAKGGPNTEAFF,TGCAGCGCCAAAGGGGGACCGAACACTGAAGCTTTCTTT
TRBV5-1,16,TRBD1,TRBJ2-1,NA,CASSQTTGGGYNEQFF,TGCGCCAGCAGCCAAACGACAGGGGGTGGCTACAATGAGCAGTTCTTC
TRBV7-2,15,TRBD2,TRBJ2-5,NA,CASSFGSGTKETQYF,TGTGCCAGCAGCTTTGGAAGCGGGACGAAAGAGACCCAGTACTTC
TRBV7-9,16,TRBD2,TRBJ2-1,NA,CASSLVVGTNYNEQFF,TGTGCCAGCAGCTTAGTTGTCGGGACTAACTACAATGAGCAGTTCTTC
TRBV2,12,NA,TRBJ2-7,few,CASKVDSYEQYF,TGTGCCAGCAAGGTCGACAGCTACGAGCAGTACTTC
TRBV5-4,17,NA,TRBJ2-2,NA,CASSPLGQGPNTGELFF,TGTGCCAGCAGCCCTCTAGGGCAGGGGCCAAACACCGGGGAGCTGTTTTTT
TRBV7-2,13,NA,TRBJ2-3,NA,CASSYGPTDTQYF,TGTGCCAGCAGCTACGGGCCCACAGATACGCAGTATTTT
TRBV29-1,10,TRBD1,TRBJ1-2,NA,CSVETGVYTF,TGCAGCGTTGAGACAGGGGTCTACACCTTC
TRBV2,14,NA,TRBJ1-5,NA,CASSEAYSNQPQHF,TGTGCCAGCAGTGAAGCTTATAGCAATCAGCCCCAGCATTTT
TRBV29-1,14,TRBD1,TRBJ2-5,NA,CSVEGGQGQETQYF,TGCAGCGTTGAAGGTGGACAGGGCCAAGAGACCCAGTACTTC
TRBV5-1,12,NA,TRBJ2-1,once,CASSFEGYEQFF,TGCGCCAGCAGCTTTGAAGGATATGAGCAGTTCTTC
TRBV14,13,TRBD2,TRBJ2-3,NA,CASSQGIGTSEYF,TGTGCCAGCAGCCAAGGTATCGGGACTAGCGAGTATTTT
TRBV5-1,17,TRBD2,TRBJ2-5,few,CASSLGLAGPGKETQYF,TGCGCCAGCAGCTTGGGTCTAGCGGGCCCGGGGAAAGAGACCCAGTACTTC
TRBV5-4,14,TRBD1,TRBJ2-7,NA,CASSSPGQGVEQYF,TGTGCCAGCAGCTCACCGGGACAGGGAGTCGAGCAGTACTTC
TRBV29-1,13,TRBD2,TRBJ2-3,few,CSGASGGSDTQYF,TGCAGTGGGGCTAGCGGAGGGTCAGATACGCAGTATTTT
TRBV4-3,14,TRBD1,TRBJ2-2,few,CASSQGQRAGELFF,TGCGCCAGCAGCCAGGGACAGCGCGCCGGGGAGCTGTTTTTT
TRBV6-6,16,NA,TRBJ2-1,few,CASSYETRPQANEQFF,TGTGCCAGCAGTTACGAGACCCGCCCCCAGGCAAATGAGCAGTTCTTC
TRBV5-1,14,NA,TRBJ2-7,once,CASSPRGFSYEQYF,TGCGCCAGCAGTCCGAGGGGGTTCTCTTACGAGCAGTACTTC
TRBV29-1,15,TRBD2,TRBJ2-2,few,CSVEPSGSPTGELFF,TGCAGCGTTGAACCTAGCGGGAGTCCCACCGGGGAGCTGTTTTTT
TRBV9,15,TRBD2,TRBJ2-3,NA,CASSFSGSVTDTQYF,TGTGCCAGCAGCTTCAGCGGGAGTGTCACAGATACGCAGTATTTT
TRBV27,15,NA,TRBJ2-4,few,CASGETGAGKNIQYF,TGTGCCAGCGGGGAGACCGGGGCAGGTAAAAACATTCAGTACTTC
TRBV7-2,12,NA,TRBJ2-5,NA,CASSRPFGTQYF,TGTGCCAGCAGCCGTCCCTTTGGGACCCAGTACTTC
TRBV4-1,15,NA,TRBJ1-5,NA,CASSQAPYSNQPQHF,TGCGCCAGCAGCCAAGCACCTTATAGCAATCAGCCCCAGCATTTT
TRBV5-1,14,NA,TRBJ2-5,NA,CASSLGGSRETQYF,TGCGCCAGCAGCTTGGGAGGGTCAAGGGAGACCCAGTACTTC
TRBV9,14,TRBD1,TRBJ1-1,NA,CASSFGQGNTEAFF,TGTGCCAGCAGCTTCGGACAGGGGAACACTGAAGCTTTCTTT
TRBV11-2,13,NA,TRBJ2-2,few,CASSFLSTGELFF,TGTGCCAGCAGCTTTCTAAGCACCGGGGAGCTGTTTTTT
TRBV6-6,11,NA,TRBJ2-7,NA,CASTNAGEQYF,TGTGCCAGCACCAACGCGGGCGAGCAGTACTTC
TRBV5-4,14,NA,TRBJ2-3,NA,CASSQPRAGDTQYF,TGTGCCAGCAGCCAACCCCGGGCGGGAGATACGCAGTATTTT
TRBV18,13,NA,TRBJ2-3,NA,CASSPRTEDTQYF,TGTGCCAGCTCACCAAGGACCGAAGATACGCAGTATTTT
TRBV5-1,15,TRBD1,TRBJ2-7,NA,CASSSRIGDRGEQYF,TGCGCCAGCAGCTCGCGGATTGGGGACAGGGGTGAGCAGTACTTC
TRBV2,11,TRBD2,TRBJ2-5,NA,CASTSGSSQYF,TGTGCCAGCACTAGCGGGAGTAGTCAGTACTTC
TRBV25-1,15,NA,TRBJ2-5,NA,CASSDATLKPETQYF,TGTGCCAGCAGTGACGCGACCCTGAAGCCCGAGACCCAGTACTTC
TRBV30,16,TRBD2,TRBJ2-3,NA,CAWRPLLAGRRDTQYF,TGTGCCTGGAGGCCACTCCTAGCCGGGAGGAGAGATACGCAGTATTTT
TRBV4-2,16,TRBD2,TRBJ2-1,many,CASSQGGGRGYNEQFF,TGTGCCAGCAGCCAAGGTGGTGGGAGGGGATACAATGAGCAGTTCTTC
TRBV6-6,16,NA,TRBJ1-1,NA,CASRGPGSAMNTEAFF,TGTGCCAGCCGGGGACCGGGGTCGGCCATGAACACTGAAGCTTTCTTT
TRBV11-2,16,NA,TRBJ1-2,NA,CASSYQPTRRQYGYTF,TGTGCCAGCAGCTACCAGCCAACTCGTCGACAGTATGGCTACACCTTC
TRBV6-6,14,TRBD1,TRBJ2-7,NA,CASSYTPQGPEQYF,TGTGCCAGCAGTTACACCCCACAGGGGCCCGAGCAGTACTTC
TRBV5-1,15,TRBD1,TRBJ1-1,once,CASRPQGTMNTEAFF,TGCGCCAGCAGGCCACAGGGGACCATGAACACTGAAGCTTTCTTT
TRBV23-1,13,TRBD1,TRBJ2-5,NA,CASRRQGWKTQYF,TGCGCCAGCAGAAGACAGGGATGGAAGACCCAGTACTTC
TRBV10-3,13,TRBD1,TRBJ1-5,NA,CATAAGTGQPQHF,TGTGCCACCGCCGCCGGGACAGGTCAGCCCCAGCATTTT
TRBV6-5,15,NA,TRBJ1-5,NA,CASRPQTGSNQPQHF,TGTGCCAGCCGACCCCAGACGGGGAGCAATCAGCCCCAGCATTTT
TRBV28,14,NA,TRBJ2-7,NA,CASSPPLTPYEQYF,TGTGCCAGCAGCCCCCCCCTCACACCCTACGAGCAGTACTTC
TRBV7-2,13,NA,TRBJ2-7,NA,CASRFGSSYEQYF,TGTGCCAGCCGCTTTGGATCCTCCTACGAGCAGTACTTC
TRBV5-1,15,TRBD1,TRBJ2-5,NA,CASSPGVRGHETQYF,TGCGCCAGCAGCCCTGGCGTCAGGGGGCATGAGACCCAGTACTTC
TRBV9,13,NA,TRBJ1-1,NA,CASSVWTNTEAFF,TGTGCCAGCAGCGTATGGACTAACACTGAAGCTTTCTTT
TRBV2,14,TRBD1,TRBJ1-3,NA,CASSWGQGGNTIYF,TGTGCCAGCAGCTGGGGACAGGGAGGAAACACCATATATTTT